A selection of T cell receptor beta chains follows, all from one sample in a study of shared clonotypes between healthy human individuals. Clones were sequenced by immunoSEQ multiplex PCR, and TCRdb holds only the in-frame ones, with some missing. Of about 2 million clones detected, 90% to 95% appear once; the ten largest clones hold roughly 0.13%. Sequenced: naive CD4+ T cells sorted from blood. The receptors were sampled from a man aged 18 to 29 in good health. Both conserved end residues are trimmed from each CDR3. The order of the fields is CDR3 protein, V gene, J gene, CDR3 length.

CDR3aa: ASSLLGTSGRGNEQF; v_gene: TRBV5-4; j_gene: TRBJ2-1; len: 15
CDR3aa: ASSLETSAYNSPLH; v_gene: TRBV7-2; j_gene: TRBJ1-6; len: 14
CDR3aa: ADPRRGEITDTQY; v_gene: TRBV19; j_gene: TRBJ2-3; len: 13
CDR3aa: ASSESSAGLAETQY; v_gene: TRBV5-1; j_gene: TRBJ2-5; len: 14
CDR3aa: AWSVGGRATDTQY; v_gene: TRBV30; j_gene: TRBJ2-3; len: 13
CDR3aa: ASSDSNEKLF; v_gene: TRBV10-2; j_gene: TRBJ1-4; len: 10
CDR3aa: AWSLGGGRTDTQY; v_gene: TRBV30; j_gene: TRBJ2-3; len: 13
CDR3aa: ASRSGNRGPYEQY; v_gene: TRBV11-2; j_gene: TRBJ2-7; len: 13
CDR3aa: ASSAVRGEKLF; v_gene: TRBV7-9; j_gene: TRBJ1-4; len: 11
CDR3aa: ASSEGFYNEQF; v_gene: TRBV2; j_gene: TRBJ2-1; len: 11
CDR3aa: ASSLASGQREQY; v_gene: TRBV5-1; j_gene: TRBJ2-7; len: 12
CDR3aa: ASSYKVYEQY; v_gene: TRBV6-5; j_gene: TRBJ2-7; len: 10
CDR3aa: ASSGLRQGGTEAF; v_gene: TRBV9; j_gene: TRBJ1-1; len: 13
CDR3aa: ASSSGTGGENTIY; v_gene: TRBV7-9; j_gene: TRBJ1-3; len: 13
CDR3aa: ASSPSTRGSTDTQY; v_gene: TRBV4-1; j_gene: TRBJ2-3; len: 14
CDR3aa: ASSIDLPDTQY; v_gene: TRBV19; j_gene: TRBJ2-3; len: 11
CDR3aa: ASSGYREFPDTQY; v_gene: TRBV10-1; j_gene: TRBJ2-3; len: 13
CDR3aa: ASSVAGGPDTQY; v_gene: TRBV9; j_gene: TRBJ2-3; len: 12